What follows are 10 T cell receptor beta chains derived from one specimen sequenced in a study of spatial heterogeneity in lung cancer. Time point meaning: blood at routine non-recurrence follow-up after resection. Tumor, nontumor lung or frozen PBMC supplied whole RNA that was sequenced unsorted. Via MiXCR, TCRdb re-called the 5' RACE reads, giving one row per CDR3 protein. The table shows around 110,000 distinct CDR3 sequences, with 9.5% to 15% occurring only once. Sequencing used PBMCs, obtained at follow-up. These receptors originate from a male donor with early-stage non-small cell lung cancer.

This chain connects TRBV28 to TRBJ2-4; 11 bases agree with TRBD2. Trimming removed 3 bases from V and 6 bases from J; junction bases left unmatched: 4. Germline values: CDR1 MDHEN, CDR2 SYDVKM. There are 15 residues in the CDR3. The CDR3 nucleotides are TGTGCCAGCAGTTTTAGCGGGGGGGCAGGAAACATTCAGTACTTC. This gives the protein CASSFSGGAGNIQYF.

The chain links TRBV12-3 or TRBV12-4 to TRBJ2-2; D ambiguous. The CDR3 is 13 amino acids. V gave up 0 bases and J gave up 7 bases, with 6 bases separating them. The CDR3: CASSLAGNGELFF. For the CDR3, the DNA is TGTGCCAGCAGTTTAGCTGGGAACGGGGAGCTGTTTTTT.

The V gene is TRBV28, the J gene TRBJ1-5; no clear D. The length of the CDR3 is 16 residues. From germline, CDR1 is MDHEN and CDR2 SYDVKM. The V and J ends lost 3 bases and 0 bases respectively, with 12 bases between them. The CDR3 is CASSFWQISSNQPQHF. The CDR3 DNA is TGTGCCAGCAGTTTTTGGCAGATCTCTAGCAATCAGCCCCAGCATTTT.

In this sample, this clonotype turned up a few times. The chain couples TRBV10-3 to TRBJ2-6; tentative D call: TRBD1 (6 bases). From germline, CDR1 is ENHRY and CDR2 SYGVKD. The length of the CDR3 is 14 residues. Trimming removed 7 bases at V and 4 bases at J, with 11 bases between. The CDR3 loop reads CAINTGTGANVLTF. For the CDR3, the DNA is TGTGCCATCAATACAGGGACCGGGGCCAACGTCCTGACTTTC.

This chain joins TRBV27 and TRBJ2-2, with TRBD1 as a possible D gene (6 bases). The CDR3 is 16 residues long. Germline loops: CDR1 MNHEY, CDR2 SMNVEV (reference sequence). The V end lost 6 bases, the J end lost 3 bases, and 17 bases lay between the germline ends. CDR3 DNA: TGTGCCAGCAGCCGGACAGTCCCGAAGGACACCGGGGAGCTGTTTTTT. This translates into CASSRTVPKDTGELFF.

This clonotype has only a few counts. The chain couples TRBV4-1 to TRBJ2-3; D not resolved. This CDR3 spans 13 amino acids. Germline lookup yields CDR1 MGHRA and CDR2 YSYEKL. V shed 3 bases and J shed 7 bases, with 11 bases lying between them. This CDR3 reads CASSQQVPNTQYF. The CDR3 DNA is TGCGCCAGCAGCCAGCAAGTCCCAAATACGCAGTATTTT.

This clonotype was detected a few times. V is TRBV27 and J is TRBJ2-3, with D possibly being TRBD2 (6 bases). Trimming left V 5 bases short and J 2 bases short, with 11 bases between. The germline V gene has CDR1 MNHEY and CDR2 SMNVEV (reference sequence). The CDR3 covers 14 residues. This chain's CDR3 is CASSPRDFTDTQYF. CDR3 bases: TGTGCCAGCAGTCCCCGGGACTTCACAGATACGCAGTATTTT.

The V call is TRBV6-1, the J call TRBJ2-7, with D perhaps TRBD2 (5 bases). Germline V CDR1 and CDR2: MNHNS, SASEGT. This CDR3 has 14 residues. Trimming pared 3 bases from V and 3 bases from J, leaving 12 bases between. The CDR3 sequence: CASSESGRYYEQYF. The CDR3 bases are TGTGCCAGCAGTGAGAGCGGACGCTACTACGAGCAGTACTTC.

This clonotype has a handful of counts. This chain uses TRBV7-9 with TRBJ1-1; 8 bases match TRBD1. CDR1 and CDR2 from the germline V gene are SEHNR and FQNEAQ (reference sequence). V lost 5 bases to trimming and J lost 6 bases; unmatched junction nucleotides: 8. The CDR3 has 14 residues. CDR3 coding DNA: TGTGCCAGCAGCGGGCCAGGGGGCGCCGCTGAAGCTTTCTTT. It encodes CASSGPGGAAEAFF.

Comment on this clonotype: A read error may be the cause here, since a much bigger clone is one base away. This rearrangement joins TRBV12-3 or TRBV12-4 to TRBJ2-7; 7 bases align to TRBD1. The ends lost 6 bases at V and 1 base at J; junction bases unmatched: 0. The CDR3 sequence is 12 residues long. CDR3 DNA: TGTGCCAGCAGACAGGGGTCCTACGAGCAGTACTTC. It is translated as CASRQGSYEQYF.